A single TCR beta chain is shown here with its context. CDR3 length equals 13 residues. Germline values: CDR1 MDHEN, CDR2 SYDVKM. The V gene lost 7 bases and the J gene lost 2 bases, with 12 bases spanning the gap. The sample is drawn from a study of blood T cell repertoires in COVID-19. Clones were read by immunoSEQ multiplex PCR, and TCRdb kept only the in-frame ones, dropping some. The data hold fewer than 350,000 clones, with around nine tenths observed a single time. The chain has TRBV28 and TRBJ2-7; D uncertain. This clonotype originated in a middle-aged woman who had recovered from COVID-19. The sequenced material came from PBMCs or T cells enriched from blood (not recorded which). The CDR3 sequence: CASKLRFTYEQYF. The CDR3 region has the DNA TGTGCCAGCAAACTCAGGTTTACCTACGAGCAGTACTTC. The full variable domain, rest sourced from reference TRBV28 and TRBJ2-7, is DVKVTQSSRYLVKRTGEKVFLECVQDMDHENMFWYRQDPGLGLRLIYFSYDVKMKEKGDIPEGYSVSREKKERFSLILESASTNQTSMYLCASKLRFTYEQYFGPGTRLTVT.